The entry below describes one T cell receptor (beta chain). Its antigen is not identified. Investigators excluded patients with uncontrolled infection, other autoimmune disease, pregnancy or lactation. PBMCs were derived from about 9.1 ml fresh peripheral blood. This record comes from a study of T cells in Graves' hyperthyroidism and ophthalmopathy. RNA transcripts provided the source from which TCR beta CDR3 regions were amplified. In the first-round RT-PCR of the TCR CDR3, the HTBI primer set was used. TCRdb called the multiplex PCR reads again in MiXCR, with one record for every CDR3 protein. Here the sample spans about 280,000 distinct CDR3 sequences, 20% to 25% being singletons. Regarding the study as a whole: Most thyroid clonotypes expanded above 0.001 were also detected in blood.

V was clipped by 6 bases and J by 7 bases; unmatched bases: 9. The CDR3 is 14 residues long. Sequenced: blood. V usage is TRBV12-3 or TRBV12-4 and J usage is TRBJ2-7; 10 bases agree with TRBD2. This receptor was taken from a man aged 35 to 55 with Graves' hyperthyroidism that later progressed to Graves' ophthalmopathy. Written as DNA, the CDR3 is TGTGCCAGCAGCCAACTAGCGGGAACAGGGGAGCAGTACTTC. Protein product: CASSQLAGTGEQYF.